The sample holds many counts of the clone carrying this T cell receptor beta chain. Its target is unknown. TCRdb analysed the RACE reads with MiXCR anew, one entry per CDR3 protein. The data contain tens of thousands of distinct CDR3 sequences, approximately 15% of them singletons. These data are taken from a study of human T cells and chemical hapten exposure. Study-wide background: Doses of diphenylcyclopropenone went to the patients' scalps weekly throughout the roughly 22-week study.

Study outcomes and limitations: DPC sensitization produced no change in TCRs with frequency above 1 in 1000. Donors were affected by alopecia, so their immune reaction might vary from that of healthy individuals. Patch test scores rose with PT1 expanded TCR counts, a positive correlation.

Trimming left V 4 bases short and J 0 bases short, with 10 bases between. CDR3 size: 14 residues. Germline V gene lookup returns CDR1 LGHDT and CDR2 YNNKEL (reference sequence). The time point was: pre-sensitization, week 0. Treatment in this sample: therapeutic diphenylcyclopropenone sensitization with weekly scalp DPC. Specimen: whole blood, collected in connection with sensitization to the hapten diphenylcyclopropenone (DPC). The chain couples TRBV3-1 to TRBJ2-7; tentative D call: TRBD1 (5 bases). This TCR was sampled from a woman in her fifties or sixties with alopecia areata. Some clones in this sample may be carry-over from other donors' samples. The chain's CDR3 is CASSRGAFSYEQYF. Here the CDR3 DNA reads TGTGCCAGCAGCCGGGGCGCCTTCTCCTACGAGCAGTACTTC.